This T cell receptor (beta chain) was obtained from a study of blood T cell repertoires in COVID-19. Study-wide context: PBMCs, B-cell-depleted T cells, or T cells were the source of the cDNA or gDNA that made up the material.

Germline CDR1 reads MNHEY; CDR2 reads SVGAGI. J was trimmed by 7 bases and V by 2 bases; bases with no gene match: 9. The CDR3 has 15 residues. The table came from immunoSEQ multiplex PCR; TCRdb's copy has only in-frame clones and leaves some out. This table holds 150,000 or so clones, around 84% found once. The TCR originated in a human donor with acute or convalescent COVID-19. The donor label of this sample is uncertain. The sequencing sample was made of peripheral blood. The chain has TRBV6-5 and TRBJ2-7, with 9 nucleotides matching TRBD1. The CDR3 protein is CASSYIGTGRYEQYF. Written as DNA, the CDR3 is TGTGCCAGCAGTTACATTGGGACAGGGAGGTATGAGCAGTACTTC.